The next 16 T cell receptor beta chains were all read from a single sample in a study of STAT3 mutations in large granular lymphocyte leukemia. Study-wide findings and caveats: At least one immunodominant TCR beta clonotype appeared in every T-cell large granular lymphocyte leukemia patient.

This table comes from immunoSEQ multiplex PCR, and its TCRdb copy is limited to in-frame clones, with some not included. This sample has almost 5,500 clones; around half occur once, and the top ten carry about 50%. Their specific antigens are unknown. The specimen sequenced was peripheral blood mononuclear cells. The receptors were sampled from a woman between 65 and 79 years old with T-cell large granular lymphocyte leukemia. Some clones in this sample may be carry-over from other donors' samples.

V and J are TRBV29-1 and TRBJ2-3, with TRBD2 as a possible D gene (6 bases). CDR3 length: 13 residues. Germline V gene sequence: CDR1 SQVTM, CDR2 ANQGSEA. The germline V and J ends were trimmed by 7 bases and 12 bases, with 23 bases remaining between them. The CDR3: CSAYEYNQGGQYF. The CDR3 DNA is TGCAGCGCGTACGAATATAACCAGGGAGGCCAGTATTTT.

V usage is TRBV5-1 and J usage is TRBJ2-7, with a possible D match to TRBD1 (6 bases). The CDR3 consists of 14 residues. CDR1 and CDR2 (germline): SGHRS, YFSETQ. V shed 2 bases and J shed 3 bases, with 12 bases lying between them. Here the CDR3 reads CASSFGTNLYEQYF. The CDR3 nucleotides read TGCGCCAGCAGCTTCGGGACAAACCTCTACGAGCAGTACTTC.

This clone is deemed medium-sized. The rearrangement links TRBV19 to TRBJ1-2, with D possibly matching TRBD1 (5 bases). The CDR3 is made up of 14 amino acids. The V and J ends lost 4 bases and 6 bases respectively, with 15 bases between them. Germline-derived CDR1 and CDR2 are LNHDA and SQIVND (reference sequence). CDR3 protein: CASSTFQGFDGYTF. CDR3 in DNA: TGTGCCAGTAGTACGTTCCAGGGTTTTGATGGCTACACCTTC.

In its sample, this clone was seen a few times. The chain uses TRBV28 and TRBJ2-7; 7 bases are shared with TRBD1. The CDR3 covers 13 residues. Germline lookup yields CDR1 MDHEN and CDR2 SYDVKM. Trimming cost V 2 bases and J 5 bases; bases outside gene matches: 3. CDR3 residues: CASSLPGQDEQYF. In DNA, the CDR3 is TGTGCCAGCAGTTTACCAGGACAGGACGAGCAGTACTTC.

The chain uses TRBV27 and TRBJ2-7; 7 bases line up with TRBD2. CDR1 is MNHEY and CDR2 is SMNVEV in the germline V gene (reference sequence). V lost 4 bases, J lost 5 bases, and 11 bases stayed unmatched. The CDR3 extends over 15 amino acids. CDR3 amino acids: CASSSTRDYGDEQYF. The CDR3, as DNA: TGTGCCAGCAGTTCAACCCGGGACTACGGGGACGAGCAGTACTTC.

J is TRBJ2-5 and V is TRBV7-2; maybe TRBD2 (6 bases). CDR3 size: 14 residues. Trimming pared 1 base from V and 2 bases from J, leaving 8 bases between. The V gene's germline CDR1 is SGHTA and CDR2 FQGNSA. The CDR3 region is CASSLGAGQETQYF. Here the CDR3 DNA reads TGTGCCAGCAGCTTAGGGGCGGGACAAGAGACCCAGTACTTC.

The chain joins TRBV6-4 to TRBJ2-1, with D perhaps being TRBD1 or TRBD2 (5 bases each). V was trimmed by 3 bases and J by 2 bases, leaving 11 bases between them. The germline V gene encodes CDR1 MRHNA and CDR2 SNTAGT. The CDR3 covers 15 residues. The CDR3 DNA follows: TGTGCCAGCAGTGATGGGGGAGAAGCCTACAATGAGCAGTTCTTC. Residues: CASSDGGEAYNEQFF.

The rearrangement links TRBV5-1 to TRBJ2-7, with 7 bases that match TRBD2. Per germline, CDR1 SGHRS and CDR2 YFSETQ. The CDR3 totals 15 residues. The V and J ends lost 4 bases and 0 bases, in that order; junction bases with no gene match: 7. The DNA of the CDR3 is TGCGCCAGCAGCAGGGGAGGGACTGGCTCCTACGAGCAGTACTTC. Residues: CASSRGGTGSYEQYF.

The chain carries TRBV7-3 and TRBJ2-1, with D perhaps TRBD2 (7 bases). Deletions cut 0 bases from V and 0 bases from J, with 12 bases between. This CDR3 contains 17 residues. The V gene's germline CDR1 is SGHTA and CDR2 FQGTGA. The CDR3 protein is CASSLTGGDFSYNEQFF. The DNA of the CDR3 is TGTGCCAGCAGCTTAACAGGGGGGGATTTCTCCTACAATGAGCAGTTCTTC. The entire variable domain, with the rest obtained from reference TRBV7-3 and TRBJ2-1, is as follows: GAGVSQTPSNKVTEKGKYVELRCDPISGHTALYWYRQSLGQGPEFLIYFQGTGAADDSGLPNDRFFAVRPEGSVSTLKIQRTERGDSAVYLCASSLTGGDFSYNEQFFGPGTRLTVL.

V is TRBV29-1 and J is TRBJ1-1; tentative D call: TRBD1 (6 bases). The length of the CDR3 is 12 residues. Germline loops: CDR1 SQVTM, CDR2 ANQGSEA. V gave up 7 bases and J gave up 3 bases, with 12 bases separating them. CDR3 in amino acids: CSANRADTEAFF. The CDR3 coding sequence is TGCAGCGCTAACAGGGCGGACACTGAAGCTTTCTTT.

This rearrangement joins TRBV7-9 to TRBJ2-7; D call uncertain. This CDR3 has 12 residues. Germline CDR1 is SEHNR and CDR2 is FQNEAQ (reference sequence). Deletions cut 5 bases from V and 5 bases from J, with 10 bases between. Written as DNA, the CDR3 is TGTGCCAGCAGCCCCAAGGACCACGAGCAGTACTTC. This codes for CASSPKDHEQYF.

This chain joins TRBV30 and TRBJ1-5; 7 nucleotides agree with TRBD1. The CDR3 has 14 residues. Per the germline V gene, CDR1 is GTSNPN and CDR2 is SVGIG (reference sequence). Trimming took 1 base from V and 6 from J; bases not matched to a gene: 6. The CDR3 loop reads CAWSATGVVQPQHF. CDR3 bases: TGTGCCTGGAGTGCTACAGGGGTGGTTCAGCCCCAGCATTTT.

This sequence joins TRBV18 and TRBJ2-1, with D unresolved. Trimming took off 10 bases at V and 0 bases at J, with 10 bases between the two ends. The CDR3 spans 13 residues. Germline assignment: CDR1 KGHSH and CDR2 LQKENI. DNA for the CDR3: TGTGCCACAATGGAAAGCTCCTACAATGAGCAGTTCTTC. Translated, it gives CATMESSYNEQFF.

The chain uses TRBV6-5 and TRBJ1-2, with 8 bases identical to TRBD1. The ends lost 0 bases at V and 8 bases at J; junction bases unmatched: 8. Germline CDR1 is MNHEY and CDR2 is SVGAGI. This CDR3 region has 15 residues. Here the CDR3 reads CASSYSATGVKGYTF. The CDR3 DNA is TGTGCCAGCAGTTACTCCGCGACAGGGGTTAAAGGCTACACCTTC.

This chain links TRBV29-1 with TRBJ2-1; 9 bases are shared with TRBD2. After removal of 4 bases from V and 8 bases from J, the junction contained 6 bases not matched to a gene. The CDR3 loop spans 13 amino acids. Germline V gives CDR1 SQVTM, CDR2 ANQGSEA. CDR3 DNA: TGCAGCGTTGGAGCGGGAGGAGGATATGAGCAGTTCTTC. It translates to CSVGAGGGYEQFF.

J is TRBJ2-3 and V is TRBV18; 14 bases fit TRBD2. V shed 6 bases and J 5 bases; nucleotides not matched to a gene: 7. Germline V gene data show CDR1 as KGHSH and CDR2 as LQKENI. This CDR3 comprises 16 residues. CDR3 bases: TGTGCCAGCTCGGCGGGACTAGCGGGAGAAGGAGATACGCAGTATTTT. It is translated as CASSAGLAGEGDTQYF. Variable domain in full (rest from reference TRBV18 and TRBJ2-3): NAGVMQNPRHLVRRRGQEARLRCSPMKGHSHVYWYRQLPEEGLKFMVYLQKENIIDESGMPKERFSAEFPKEGPSILRIQQVVRGDSAAYFCASSAGLAGEGDTQYFGPGTRLTVL.